This passage covers 27 T cell receptor beta chains from one sample sequenced in a study of T-cell reconstitution after alpha-beta-depleted transplantation in children. Preparation of the TCRbeta library was carried out with unique molecular identifiers. TCRdb re-derived calls from the PCR reads in MiXCR, one entry per CDR3 protein. This sample carries 440,000 or so distinct CDR3 sequences, 11% of them seen once, and the ten largest clones take over 4.5%. This sample comprised PBMCs from the stem cell graft donor, obtained from the stem cell graft. These TCRs come from a human donor who donated a stem cell graft to a child with acute myeloid leukemia.

In its sample, this clonotype was seen a few times. The rearrangement links TRBV6-2 or TRBV6-3 to TRBJ2-7, with 8 bases lining up with TRBD1. CDR1 is MNHEY, CDR2 SVGEGT, per germline. This CDR3 contains 16 residues. Trimming removed 4 bases from V and 4 bases from J; junction bases left unmatched: 12. For the CDR3, the DNA is TGTGCCAGCAGTTTCAACACCGGGACAGGCGATTACGAGCAGTACTTC. Translation: CASSFNTGTGDYEQYF.

The CDR3 sequence is CSARGGYEAFF. DNA for the CDR3: TGCAGTGCTAGAGGAGGGTATGAAGCTTTCTTT. The V gene is TRBV20-1, the J gene TRBJ1-1; D remains unclear. The ends were cut back, 1 base at V and 7 bases at J, with 7 bases in the middle. CDR1 is DFQATT, CDR2 SNEGSKA, per germline (reference sequence). The CDR3 is 11 residues long.

The rearrangement uses TRBV6-2 or TRBV6-3 and TRBJ2-1; the match to TRBD2 covers 8 bases. Germline V gene lookup returns CDR1 MNHEY and CDR2 SVGEGT. This CDR3 has 16 amino acids. Losses at the gene ends were 4 bases for V and 3 bases for J; bases not matched to a gene: 8. The DNA for the CDR3 is TGTGCCAGCAGTTCCGGGAGGGCCGGGTACTACAATGAGCAGTTCTTC. Protein product: CASSSGRAGYYNEQFF.

CDR3 protein: CASSGTGGGGYTF. CDR3 coding DNA: TGTGCCAGCAGCGGAACAGGGGGCGGTGGCTACACCTTC. This chain links TRBV7-3 with TRBJ1-2; 9 bases are shared with TRBD1. CDR1 and CDR2 from the germline V gene are SGHTA and FQGTGA. V shed 5 bases, J shed 7 bases, and the junction held 5 bases outside the gene matches. The CDR3 totals 13 residues.

This clonotype was counted at least ten times. This chain links TRBV7-9 with TRBJ1-1; D ambiguous. Germline V gene data show CDR1 as SEHNR and CDR2 as FQNEAQ (reference sequence). V gave up 4 bases and J gave up 7 bases, with 7 bases separating them. The CDR3 has 11 amino acids. Written as DNA, the CDR3 is TGTGCCAGCAGCTATGGTGGTGAAGCTTTCTTT. Translating gives CASSYGGEAFF. The whole variable domain, filled in from reference TRBV7-9 and TRBJ1-1, reads DTGVSQNPRHKITKRGQNVTFRCDPISEHNRLYWYRQTLGQGPEFLTYFQNEAQLEKSRLLSDRFSAERPKGSFSTLEIQRTEQGDSAMYLCASSYGGEAFFGQGTRLTVV.

This clonotype was picked up a small number of times. The chain combines TRBV6-1 with TRBJ2-7, with 12 bases fitting TRBD1. V shed 6 bases, J shed 7 bases, and the junction held 7 bases outside the gene matches. Germline V gene sequence: CDR1 MNHNS, CDR2 SASEGT. The CDR3 spans 14 residues. The CDR3 bases are TGTGCCAGCAGCTCCGGGACAGGGGGCAGGGAGCAGTACTTC. Translation: CASSSGTGGREQYF.

The DNA for the CDR3 is TGTGCCAGCAGTTTGGGCCTGGTCCAATCCTCTGGCTACACCTTC. Translated: CASSLGLVQSSGYTF. The chain carries TRBV12-3 or TRBV12-4 and TRBJ1-2, with D hard to call. This CDR3 region has 15 residues. V lost 3 bases to trimming and J lost 7 bases, with 18 bases between them.

The chain combines TRBV6-1 with TRBJ2-1; TRBD2 matches at 9 bases. Looked up from germline, CDR1 is MNHNS and CDR2 is SASEGT. Trimming cost V 1 base and J 10 bases; bases outside gene matches: 8. CDR3 length equals 15 residues. The CDR3 DNA is TGTGCCAGCAGTGAAGGTAGCGGGAGAATAGAAGAGCAGTTCTTC. Encoded protein: CASSEGSGRIEEQFF.

The sample holds many counts of this clonotype. Here the CDR3 DNA reads TGCAGTGCTAGGGAACTAGAGGTGGATACGCAGTATTTT. It specifies CSARELEVDTQYF. The rearrangement joins TRBV20-1 to TRBJ2-3; weak D call: TRBD2 (5 bases). Deletions cut 3 bases from V and 6 bases from J, with 13 bases between. From germline, CDR1 is DFQATT and CDR2 SNEGSKA (reference sequence). CDR3 length: 13 amino acids.

This clonotype was seen ten or more times. This chain links TRBV5-1 with TRBJ2-5; D perhaps matches TRBD1 (5 bases). V lost 0 bases and J lost 4, with 13 bases in between. The CDR3 consists of 15 residues. Germline V gene sequence: CDR1 SGHRS, CDR2 YFSETQ. The CDR3 region is CASSLAPGMGETQYF. The DNA for the CDR3 is TGCGCCAGCAGCTTGGCCCCAGGGATGGGAGAGACCCAGTACTTC.

In DNA, the CDR3 is TGTGCCAGCAGCTTACAGGGGAATGCCAATCAGCCCCAGCATTTT. It yields the protein CASSLQGNANQPQHF. The V and J genes are TRBV7-2 and TRBJ1-5; D is perhaps TRBD1 (6 bases). The CDR3 is made up of 15 amino acids. Deletions cut 2 bases from V and 3 bases from J, with 11 bases between. The V gene's germline CDR1 is SGHTA and CDR2 FQGNSA.

This clonotype came up many times. CDR3 DNA sequence: TGTGCCAGCAGCCCACGGGACAGGGTCTCTGGAAACACCATATATTTT. Translated: CASSPRDRVSGNTIYF. The chain combines TRBV14 with TRBJ1-3; 9 positions agree with TRBD1. From germline, CDR1 is SGHDN and CDR2 FVKESK. V shed 4 bases, J shed 0 bases, and the junction held 4 bases outside the gene matches. The CDR3 loop spans 16 amino acids.

The V call is TRBV20-1, the J call TRBJ2-7; 9 positions agree with TRBD2. J was trimmed by 4 bases and V by 5 bases; bases with no gene match: 9. Germline V gene lookup returns CDR1 DFQATT and CDR2 SNEGSKA (reference sequence). The CDR3 is 14 residues long. CDR3 residues: CSAARGGRAYEQYF. The CDR3 DNA reads TGCAGTGCTGCAAGGGGCGGGAGGGCGTACGAGCAGTACTTC.

The table lists this clonotype with a few counts. The V call is TRBV7-8, the J call TRBJ2-1; 11 positions match TRBD1. Losses at the gene ends were 5 bases for V and 8 bases for J; bases not matched to a gene: 8. Germline loops: CDR1 SGHVS, CDR2 FQNEAQ. The CDR3 has 15 residues. CDR3 sequence reads: CASSLDPGQGDEQFF. CDR3 coding DNA: TGTGCCAGCAGCCTCGATCCGGGACAGGGGGATGAGCAGTTCTTC.

This clonotype was seen at least ten times. The V call is TRBV18, the J call TRBJ2-7, with D possibly matching TRBD2 (5 bases). The CDR3 extends over 14 amino acids. V was trimmed by 3 bases and J by 6 bases, leaving 15 bases between them. Per the germline V gene, CDR1 is KGHSH and CDR2 is LQKENI. The CDR3 reads CASSPLRGGGEQYF. The CDR3 DNA sequence: TGTGCCAGCTCACCCCTCCGGGGTGGAGGCGAGCAGTACTTC. The full variable domain, completed using reference TRBV18 and TRBJ2-7, is NAGVMQNPRHLVRRRGQEARLRCSPMKGHSHVYWYRQLPEEGLKFMVYLQKENIIDESGMPKERFSAEFPKEGPSILRIQQVVRGDSAAYFCASSPLRGGGEQYFGPGTRLTVT.

This clonotype was seen ten or more times. CDR3 residues: CASGSGGINTGELFF. CDR3 nucleotide sequence: TGTGCTAGTGGCTCGGGAGGGATTAACACCGGGGAGCTGTTTTTT. V and J are TRBV12-5 and TRBJ2-2; 8 nucleotides match TRBD2. Trimming took 6 bases from V and 2 from J; bases not matched to a gene: 5. This CDR3 spans 15 amino acids. The germline V gene encodes CDR1 LGHNT and CDR2 FRNRAP.

The chain uses TRBV29-1 and TRBJ1-1; 9 positions agree with TRBD1. Per germline, CDR1 SQVTM and CDR2 ANQGSEA. The CDR3 runs to 11 residues. Unmatched junction bases numbered 5, after V lost 6 bases and J lost 9 bases. The CDR3 sequence is CSVPGTGKAFF. As DNA, the CDR3 is TGCAGCGTGCCCGGGACAGGGAAAGCTTTCTTT.

The chain carries TRBV12-3 or TRBV12-4 and TRBJ1-5, with no clear D. V was trimmed by 5 bases and J by 1 base, leaving 15 bases between them. CDR3 length equals 16 residues. The CDR3 spells CASSTQEGASNQPQHF. As DNA, the CDR3 is TGTGCCAGCAGTACCCAGGAGGGCGCGAGCAATCAGCCCCAGCATTTT.

At least ten counts were recorded for this clonotype. V is TRBV3-1 and J is TRBJ2-2; the D gene is possibly TRBD2 (5 bases). The CDR3 consists of 15 residues. CDR1 and CDR2 from the germline V gene are LGHDT and YNNKEL (reference sequence). Trimming removed 3 bases at V and 6 bases at J, with 14 bases between. This chain's CDR3 is CASSHLGLAPGELFF. CDR3 DNA sequence: TGTGCCAGCAGCCACCTCGGACTGGCCCCCGGGGAGCTGTTTTTT. Combining the CDR3 with reference TRBV3-1 and TRBJ2-2 gives the whole variable domain DTAVSQTPKYLVTQMGNDKSIKCEQNLGHDTMYWYKQDSKKFLKIMFSYNNKELIINETVPNRFSPKSPDKAHLNLHINSLELGDSAVYFCASSHLGLAPGELFFGEGSRLTVL.

In its sample, this clonotype was seen many times. The chain recombines TRBV5-1 with TRBJ1-1; D is unresolved. Germline V lookup: CDR1 SGHRS, CDR2 YFSETQ. The CDR3 contains 15 residues. The germline V and J ends were trimmed by 0 bases and 0 bases, with 9 bases remaining between them. The CDR3 nucleotides are TGCGCCAGCAGCTTGGATCTGGGTATGAACACTGAAGCTTTCTTT. Residues: CASSLDLGMNTEAFF. Using reference TRBV5-1 and TRBJ1-1 for the parts outside the CDR3, the full variable domain is KAGVTQTPRYLIKTRGQQVTLSCSPISGHRSVSWYQQTPGQGLQFLFEYFSETQRNKGNFPGRFSGRQFSNSRSEMNVSTLELGDSALYLCASSLDLGMNTEAFFGQGTRLTVV.

V gene TRBV18 combines with J gene TRBJ2-7; possible D gene TRBD2, 5 bases. V was clipped by 3 bases and J by 2 bases, with 11 bases between them. The CDR3 is 14 amino acids. CDR1 and CDR2 from the germline V gene are KGHSH and LQKENI. DNA for the CDR3: TGTGCCAGCTCACCGGGGAGCGATACCTACGAGCAGTACGTC. It translates to CASSPGSDTYEQYV.

The genes are TRBV20-1 and TRBJ2-5; TRBD2 matches 8 bases. CDR3 length equals 16 residues. From germline, CDR1 is DFQATT and CDR2 SNEGSKA (reference sequence). Unmatched junction bases numbered 9, after V lost 1 base and J lost 2 bases. For the CDR3, the DNA is TGCAGTGCTAGAGGTTTAGGACTAGCAGATCAAGAGACCCAGTACTTC. Translation: CSARGLGLADQETQYF.

There are many counts of this clonotype. The chain employs TRBV29-1 and TRBJ2-3; possible D gene TRBD2, 6 bases. The germline V gene has CDR1 SQVTM and CDR2 ANQGSEA. The CDR3 length is 14 residues. Trimming pared 6 bases from V and 1 base from J, leaving 14 bases between. Written as DNA, the CDR3 is TGCAGCGTCAGAACGGGGGACGGCACAGATACGCAGTATTTT. Its protein is CSVRTGDGTDTQYF.

This sequence joins TRBV7-2 and TRBJ1-2; TRBD1 is a possible D gene (6 bases). V dropped 5 bases and J dropped 4 bases, with 14 bases sitting between them. This CDR3 comprises 14 residues. The germline V gene has CDR1 SGHTA and CDR2 FQGNSA. This chain's CDR3 is CASSGVEGGYGYTF. The CDR3 DNA reads as TGTGCCAGCAGCGGAGTGGAGGGGGGCTATGGCTACACCTTC.

This clonotype showed up many times. This chain links TRBV7-2 with TRBJ1-1, with D possibly TRBD1 on 6 matching bases. CDR1 is SGHTA, CDR2 FQGNSA, per germline. Trimming left V 2 bases short and J 3 bases short, with 13 bases between. This CDR3 region has 15 residues. The CDR3 reads CASSLRTGFDTEAFF. As DNA, the CDR3 is TGTGCCAGCAGCTTACGTACAGGGTTTGACACTGAAGCTTTCTTT. The full variable domain, completed using reference TRBV7-2 and TRBJ1-1, is GAGVSQSPSNKVTEKGKDVELRCDPISGHTALYWYRQSLGQGLEFLIYFQGNSAPDKSGLPSDRFSAERTGGSVSTLTIQRTQQEDSAVYLCASSLRTGFDTEAFFGQGTRLTVV.

The CDR3 loop is CASSAYDGAPPYEQYF. The DNA for the CDR3 is TGTGCCAGCAGCGCCTACGATGGGGCCCCACCCTACGAGCAGTACTTC. The chain has TRBV7-6 and TRBJ2-7, with a tentative D call TRBD1 (5 bases). CDR1 SGHVS and CDR2 FNYEAQ come from the germline V gene. This CDR3 contains 16 residues. Trimming removed 5 bases from V and 2 bases from J, with 19 bases in between.

This chain connects TRBV18 to TRBJ2-1; 8 bases fit TRBD2. V lost 2 bases and J lost 9; bases outside the gene matches: 6. The CDR3 loop spans 14 amino acids. Germline lookup yields CDR1 KGHSH and CDR2 LQKENI. The DNA for the CDR3 is TGTGCCAGCTCACCAGGGACTAGGGGGGGTGAGCAGTTCTTC. Protein product: CASSPGTRGGEQFF.